This TCR beta chain came from a study of tumor and adjacent non-tumor tissue in lung cancer. Notes on the study in general: TCR diversity was significantly greater in tumor than normal lung tissue.

This clonotype was recorded once. Its specificity is not known. The germline gene is not matched at one end of the junction; a read error may be the cause. RNA was extracted from bulk tissue without any cell sorting. Distant lung tissue was collected more than 3 cm away from the tumor edge. From germline, CDR1 is DFQATT and CDR2 SNEGSKA (reference sequence). This CDR3 has 15 amino acids. The library came from three nested PCR rounds adapted from ARM-PCR protocols. TCRdb ran MiXCR on the multiplex PCR reads and lists one entry per CDR3 protein. The repertoire has some 80,000 distinct CDR3 sequences, around 82% of them found once; the top ten carry roughly a fifth.

The V gene is TRBV20-1, the J gene TRBJ2-7; weak D call: TRBD2 (6 bases). The TCR was taken from a woman aged 45-65 years with non-small cell lung cancer. The sequenced material came from distant non-tumor lung tissue. The CDR3 loop is CRARVTGSLGWEQYF. In nucleotides, the CDR3 is TGCAGAGCTAGAGTAACCGGGAGCTTAGGTTGGGAGCAGTACTTC.